This T cell receptor (beta chain) was sequenced during a study of T-cell memory formation after mild COVID-19. Study in general: Largely, TCR clusters stayed within a single donor.

MiXCR, run by TCRdb on the 5' RACE reads, gives a single entry per CDR3 protein. Of 280,000 or so distinct CDR3 sequences listed, around 17% were seen once; the top ten hold under 30%. The receptor comes from a man between 18 and 35 years old who had mild COVID-19 (a few samples of this study predate the infection). Cell type and time point are not known. The sequenced material came from PBMCs or a T cell subset sorted from them (not recorded which).

The CDR3 coding sequence is TGCGCCAGCAGCCAAATTCATGACACTGAAGCTTTCTTT. Its protein is CASSQIHDTEAFF. The chain uses TRBV4-1 and TRBJ1-1; D uncertain. Per germline, CDR1 MGHRA and CDR2 YSYEKL. The ends were cut back, 2 bases at V and 3 bases at J, with 7 bases in the middle. The CDR3 has 13 residues.